This T cell receptor (beta chain) was profiled in a study of chemoradiotherapy in HPV16-positive cancers. The study, taken as a whole, reports: HPV-specific T cells were functionally defined from only a couple of HPV16-positive patients.

TCRdb's copy holds only in-frame clones and misses some; the assay was immunoSEQ multiplex PCR. The data contain tens of thousands of clones, roughly 92% of them singletons. The germline V and J ends were trimmed by 7 bases and 0 bases, with 12 bases remaining between them. This CDR3 comprises 15 residues. The V gene's germline CDR1 is MNHEY and CDR2 SMNVEV (reference sequence). Concerning this clone: As yet, its antigen is unknown.

Sequenced material: blood, taken from a patient who underwent chemoradiotherapy. This TCR was recovered from a human donor with HPV-associated anogenital cancer. The chain uses TRBV27 and TRBJ2-2; D is possibly TRBD1 (5 bases). CDR3 sequence reads: CASKPTESNTGELFF. The CDR3 DNA follows: TGTGCCAGCAAACCGACAGAATCGAACACCGGGGAGCTGTTTTTT.